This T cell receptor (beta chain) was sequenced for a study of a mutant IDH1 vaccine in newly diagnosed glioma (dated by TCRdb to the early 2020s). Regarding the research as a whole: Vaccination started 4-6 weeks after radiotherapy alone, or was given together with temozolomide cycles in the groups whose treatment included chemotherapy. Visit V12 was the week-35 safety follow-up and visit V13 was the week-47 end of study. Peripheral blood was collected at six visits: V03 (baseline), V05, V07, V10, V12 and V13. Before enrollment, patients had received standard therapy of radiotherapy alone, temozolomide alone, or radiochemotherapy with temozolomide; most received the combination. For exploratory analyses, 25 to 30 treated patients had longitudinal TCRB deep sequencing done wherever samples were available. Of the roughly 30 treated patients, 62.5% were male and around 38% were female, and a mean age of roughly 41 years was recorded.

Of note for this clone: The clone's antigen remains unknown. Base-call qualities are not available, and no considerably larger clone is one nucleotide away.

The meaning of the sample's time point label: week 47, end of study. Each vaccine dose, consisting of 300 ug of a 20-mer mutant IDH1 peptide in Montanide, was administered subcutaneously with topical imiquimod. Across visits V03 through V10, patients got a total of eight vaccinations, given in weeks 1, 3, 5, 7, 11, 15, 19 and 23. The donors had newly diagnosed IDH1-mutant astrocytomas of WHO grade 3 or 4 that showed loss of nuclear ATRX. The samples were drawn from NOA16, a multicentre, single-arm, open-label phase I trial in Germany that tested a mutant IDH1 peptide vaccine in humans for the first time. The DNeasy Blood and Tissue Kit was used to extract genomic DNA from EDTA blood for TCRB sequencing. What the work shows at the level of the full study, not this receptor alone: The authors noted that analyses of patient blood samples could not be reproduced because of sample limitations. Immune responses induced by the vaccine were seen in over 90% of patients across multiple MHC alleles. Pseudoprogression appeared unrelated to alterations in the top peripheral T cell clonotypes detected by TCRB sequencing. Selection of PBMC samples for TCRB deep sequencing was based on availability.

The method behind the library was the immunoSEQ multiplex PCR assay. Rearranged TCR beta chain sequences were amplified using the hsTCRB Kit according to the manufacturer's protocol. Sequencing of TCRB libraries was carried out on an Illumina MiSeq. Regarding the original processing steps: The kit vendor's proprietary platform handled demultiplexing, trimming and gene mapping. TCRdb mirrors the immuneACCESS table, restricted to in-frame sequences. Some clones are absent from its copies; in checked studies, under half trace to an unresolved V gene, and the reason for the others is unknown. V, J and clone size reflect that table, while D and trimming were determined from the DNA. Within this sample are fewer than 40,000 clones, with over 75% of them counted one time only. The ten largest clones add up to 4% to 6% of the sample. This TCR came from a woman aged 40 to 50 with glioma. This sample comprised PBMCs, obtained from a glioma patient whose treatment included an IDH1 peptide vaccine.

The CDR3 corresponds to CASSAPGLYNYGYTF. The DNA sequence reads TGTGCCAGCAGTGCCCCGGGACTCTATAACTATGGCTACACCTTC. The sequence is built from TRBV25-1 and TRBJ1-2, with TRBD1 as a weak D call on 5 bases. The CDR1 and CDR2 encoded by the germline V gene are MGHDK and SYGVNS. Measured from the cysteine to the phenylalanine, the CDR3 is 15 residues long. Solely the CDR3 DNA is kept, with 45 bases framed from the first base. The V end loses 4 bases and the J end loses 1 base, and a stretch of 13 bases separates them.